These 26 T cell receptor beta chains were all obtained from the same sample, sequenced in a study of untreated major depressive disorder. The study, taken as a whole, reports: TRBV05-01 (Vbeta 5.1) usage was higher in CD4+ T cells of depressed patients than controls.

The assay was immunoSEQ multiplex PCR, and TCRdb's table has in-frame clones only and misses some. The sample consists of under 30,000 clones, around 93% of them appearing once. These receptors are not linked to any known antigen. The sample was CD4+ T cells from PBMCs. These receptors were collected from a woman younger than 45 with major depressive disorder.

This clone has more than one count but fewer than ten. CDR3 bases: TGCGCCAGCAGCCAAGATTTACAGCCTAACTATGGCTACACCTTC. It codes for CASSQDLQPNYGYTF. The J gene is TRBJ1-2, the V gene TRBV4-3, with no clear D. Germline V lookup: CDR1 LGHNA, CDR2 YSLEER. Trimming cost V 0 bases and J 0 bases, with 8 bases left between them. This CDR3 contains 15 residues.

This chain uses TRBV5-4 with TRBJ2-3, with TRBD1 matching 9 bases. V gave up 3 bases and J gave up 2 bases; unmatched junction bases: 7. The CDR3 loop spans 16 amino acids. Germline loops: CDR1 SGHNT, CDR2 YYREEE (reference sequence). This CDR3 is CASSSPQGAYTDTQYF. The CDR3, as DNA: TGTGCCAGCAGCTCACCACAGGGGGCCTACACAGATACGCAGTATTTT.

V is TRBV27 and J is TRBJ1-4, with 7 nucleotides matching TRBD1. Per germline, CDR1 MNHEY and CDR2 SMNVEV (reference sequence). V lost 4 bases, J lost 5 bases, and 7 bases stayed unmatched. CDR3 length equals 15 residues. CDR3 DNA sequence: TGTGCCAGCAGTTCCGGACAGGTGGGGAATGAAAAACTGTTTTTT. Its protein product is CASSSGQVGNEKLFF.

This clone occurred once. The CDR3 is CASSGGGTSSYEQYF. Written as DNA, the CDR3 is TGTGCCAGCAGCGGGGGAGGGACAAGCTCCTACGAGCAGTACTTC. This rearrangement joins TRBV7-9 to TRBJ2-7, with D perhaps TRBD2 (7 bases). The germline gives CDR1 SEHNR, CDR2 FQNEAQ (reference sequence). CDR3 length: 15 amino acids. Trimming removed 5 bases from V and 0 bases from J, with 14 bases in between.

The gene calls are TRBV6-5 and TRBJ2-7; D may match TRBD1 or TRBD2 (5 bases each). This CDR3 comprises 13 residues. With 0 bases removed from V and 12 bases from J, the gap between germline ends came to 15 bases. Germline V gives CDR1 MNHEY, CDR2 SVGAGI. CDR3 protein: CASSYSTATILYF. The CDR3 DNA follows: TGTGCCAGCAGTTACTCGACAGCGACTATTTTGTACTTC.

Written as DNA, the CDR3 is TGTGCCAGCAGCTGGACTAGCGGGAGAGGAGAAGATACGCAGTATTTT. This encodes CASSWTSGRGEDTQYF. V and J are TRBV11-1 and TRBJ2-3; TRBD2 aligns across 13 bases. Germline CDR1 and CDR2: SGHAT and FQDESV (reference sequence). The CDR3 length is 16 residues. After removal of 4 bases from V and 5 bases from J, the junction contained 6 bases not matched to a gene.

The chain employs TRBV6-6 and TRBJ2-1; D uncertain. V was clipped by 9 bases and J by 0 bases, with 18 bases between them. Germline assignment: CDR1 MNHNY and CDR2 SVGAGI (reference sequence). The CDR3 consists of 16 residues. The CDR3 spells CARGNDEAHSYNEQFF. The CDR3 DNA reads as TGTGCCAGAGGGAACGACGAGGCGCACTCCTACAATGAGCAGTTCTTC.

The chain has TRBV19 and TRBJ2-2, with D perhaps TRBD1 or TRBD2 (5 bases each). With 5 bases removed from V and 5 bases from J, the gap between germline ends came to 18 bases. The CDR3 sequence is 16 residues long. Germline CDR1 and CDR2: LNHDA and SQIVND (reference sequence). This CDR3 is CASSVTGAGGTGELFF. The CDR3 DNA follows: TGTGCCAGTAGTGTAACCGGGGCCGGCGGGACCGGGGAGCTGTTTTTT.

In its sample, this clone was seen once. The chain uses TRBV4-2 and TRBJ2-2, with D possibly being TRBD2 (5 bases). The V gene's germline CDR1 is LGHNA and CDR2 YNFKEQ. Trimming shortened V by 6 bases and J by 1 base, and 15 bases separated the two germline ends. The CDR3 runs to 16 residues. In DNA, the CDR3 is TGTGCCAGCAGTCCTACTCCACTAGGGAACACCGGGGAGCTGTTTTTT. Encoded protein: CASSPTPLGNTGELFF.

The chain's CDR3 is CASSLGLDRSYNEQFF. CDR3 nucleotide sequence: TGTGCCAGCAGCTTAGGACTAGACCGTTCCTACAATGAGCAGTTCTTC. The chain is built from TRBV9 and TRBJ2-1; the match to TRBD2 covers 7 bases. The CDR3 is made up of 16 amino acids. Germline CDR1 reads SGDLS; CDR2 reads YYNGEE. V trimming: 4 bases; J trimming: 1 base; junction bases outside the gene matches: 8. Looking up the rest from reference TRBV9 and TRBJ2-1 gives the full variable domain: DSGVTQTPKHLITATGQRVTLRCSPRSGDLSVYWYQQSLDQGLQFLIQYYNGEERAKGNILERFSAQQFPDLHSELNLSSLELGDSALYFCASSLGLDRSYNEQFFGPGTRLTVL.

The chain is built from TRBV7-9 and TRBJ2-5; possible D gene TRBD2, 6 bases. The CDR3 is 14 amino acids. Trimming stripped 1 base from V and 5 bases from J, with 11 bases between. Germline CDR1 and CDR2: SEHNR and FQNEAQ (reference sequence). As DNA, the CDR3 is TGTGCCAGCAGCTTAGGGGCTAGCGAGGAGACCCAGTACTTC. Residues: CASSLGASEETQYF.

V and J are TRBV28 and TRBJ2-1, with 9 nucleotides matching TRBD2. V trimming: 11 bases; J trimming: 4 bases; junction bases outside the gene matches: 15. Germline lookup yields CDR1 MDHEN and CDR2 SYDVKM. The CDR3 is made up of 16 amino acids. CDR3 nucleotides: TGTGCCTCAAAGGGGGGAGCGGGAGGTTTTTACAATGAGCAGTTCTTC. Its translation: CASKGGAGGFYNEQFF.

The DNA of the CDR3 is TGTGCCAGCAGGCGCGTTCGGGCGGTCACAGATACGCAGTATTTT. Translated, it gives CASRRVRAVTDTQYF. V is TRBV11-2 and J is TRBJ2-3; the D is unclear. CDR1 and CDR2 from the germline V gene are SGHAT and FQNNGV. V gave up 6 bases and J gave up 2 bases, with 15 bases separating them. CDR3 size: 15 residues.

The chain couples TRBV11-3 to TRBJ2-7; D might be TRBD1 or TRBD2, each matching 5 bases. V lost 6 bases, J lost 0 bases, and 18 bases lay in between. Germline CDR1 is SGHNT and CDR2 is YENEEA. The CDR3 loop spans 16 amino acids. Written as DNA, the CDR3 is TGTGCCAGCAGTTCGACGTCGGGACGGAGCTCCTACGAGCAGTACTTC. Its protein is CASSSTSGRSSYEQYF.

J is TRBJ1-6 and V is TRBV2, with 7 nucleotides matching TRBD1. V gave up 6 bases and J gave up 1 base; unmatched junction bases: 3. The CDR3 contains 15 residues. Per germline, CDR1 SNHLY and CDR2 FYNNEI. CDR3 nucleotides: TGTGCCAGCAGGCTACAGGGGTCCTATAATTCACCCCTCCACTTT. Translation: CASRLQGSYNSPLHF.

J is TRBJ2-6 and V is TRBV2; a possible D gene is TRBD2 (6 bases). The germline V and J ends were trimmed by 9 bases and 4 bases, with 16 bases remaining between them. Germline values: CDR1 SNHLY, CDR2 FYNNEI. This CDR3 has 15 residues. The CDR3 sequence: CARRDAPSGANVLTF. The CDR3 nucleotides are TGTGCCAGGCGGGACGCGCCTTCCGGGGCCAACGTCCTGACTTTC.

The chain employs TRBV6-5 and TRBJ2-7, with D perhaps matching TRBD1 (5 bases). V shed 6 bases and J shed 0 bases, with 12 bases lying between them. The CDR3 sequence is 14 residues long. The germline CDR1 and CDR2 sequences are MNHEY and SVGAGI. As DNA, the CDR3 is TGTGCCAGCAGCCGCGACAGAATCTCCTACGAGCAGTACTTC. Its translation: CASSRDRISYEQYF.

This clone was observed a single time. V usage is TRBV7-3 and J usage is TRBJ2-1; TRBD2 might be the D (5 bases). The CDR3 is 16 amino acids. V gave up 5 bases and J gave up 8 bases, with 22 bases separating them. Germline V lookup: CDR1 SGHTA, CDR2 FQGTGA. The CDR3 nucleotides read TGTGCCAGCAGCGCTGCCCCTGGACTGGAAAGGGATGAGCAGTTCTTC. It translates to CASSAAPGLERDEQFF. Combining the CDR3 with reference TRBV7-3 and TRBJ2-1 gives the whole variable domain GAGVSQTPSNKVTEKGKYVELRCDPISGHTALYWYRQSLGQGPEFLIYFQGTGAADDSGLPNDRFFAVRPEGSVSTLKIQRTERGDSAVYLCASSAAPGLERDEQFFGPGTRLTVL.

The chain couples TRBV5-1 to TRBJ2-6; the D is unclear. This CDR3 has 13 residues. V was shortened by 4 bases and J by 2 bases, with 4 bases between the two germline ends. In germline, CDR1 is SGHRS, CDR2 YFSETQ. The CDR3, as DNA: TGCGCCAGCAGCCCACCTGGGGCCAACGTCCTGACTTTC. It yields the protein CASSPPGANVLTF.

The chain is built from TRBV7-2 and TRBJ1-5; D remains unclear. V was pared by 2 bases and J by 0 bases, with 5 bases between. This CDR3 region has 14 residues. Germline CDR1 is SGHTA and CDR2 is FQGNSA. CDR3 sequence reads: CASSLFHSNQPQHF. CDR3 DNA sequence: TGTGCCAGCAGCTTATTTCATAGCAATCAGCCCCAGCATTTT.

The chain carries TRBV18 and TRBJ2-2; 7 bases are shared with TRBD1. Germline assignment: CDR1 KGHSH and CDR2 LQKENI. This CDR3 has 14 amino acids. The junction had 7 bases not matched to a gene; V was cut back by 8 bases and J by 4 bases. CDR3 DNA sequence: TGTGCCAGCAATCGGGACAGAAGCACCGGGGAGCTGTTTTTT. Residues: CASNRDRSTGELFF. The variable domain in full, with the rest retrieved from reference TRBV18 and TRBJ2-2, is NAGVMQNPRHLVRRRGQEARLRCSPMKGHSHVYWYRQLPEEGLKFMVYLQKENIIDESGMPKERFSAEFPKEGPSILRIQQVVRGDSAAYFCASNRDRSTGELFFGEGSRLTVL.

This clone was detected a few times. The CDR3, as DNA: TGTGCCAGCAGCGTAGGCGACGGGACAGGGAATCAGCCCCAGCATTTT. Its translation: CASSVGDGTGNQPQHF. The chain uses TRBV9 and TRBJ1-5; TRBD1 agrees at 9 bases. CDR1 is SGDLS, CDR2 YYNGEE, per germline. CDR3 length: 16 residues. Germline trimming cut 0 bases from V and 4 bases from J; bases unmatched to any gene: 5.

The V and J genes are TRBV5-1 and TRBJ1-2; D is perhaps TRBD1 (5 bases). Trimming shortened V by 2 bases and J by 8 bases, and 22 bases separated the two germline ends. In germline, CDR1 is SGHRS, CDR2 YFSETQ. The CDR3 loop spans 16 amino acids. DNA for the CDR3: TGCGCCAGCAGCTTTTTTACGGGAGGTACTTGGGACGGCTACACCTTC. Protein: CASSFFTGGTWDGYTF.

J is TRBJ2-1 and V is TRBV7-2; tentative D call: TRBD2 (5 bases). This CDR3 is 14 amino acids long. V lost 6 bases and J lost 8, with 17 bases in between. The germline gives CDR1 SGHTA, CDR2 FQGNSA. The CDR3 region is CASSHARERDEQFF. The CDR3 DNA reads as TGTGCCAGCAGTCACGCACGGGAACGGGATGAGCAGTTCTTC. Complete variable domain (other parts from reference TRBV7-2 and TRBJ2-1): GAGVSQSPSNKVTEKGKDVELRCDPISGHTALYWYRQSLGQGLEFLIYFQGNSAPDKSGLPSDRFSAERTGGSVSTLTIQRTQQEDSAVYLCASSHARERDEQFFGPGTRLTVL.

J is TRBJ2-2 and V is TRBV7-9, with 14 bases aligning to TRBD2. Germline assignment: CDR1 SEHNR and CDR2 FQNEAQ (reference sequence). The CDR3 spans 18 residues. The J segment lost 0 bases and the V segment lost 5 bases, leaving 5 bases of the junction unmatched. The CDR3 region has the DNA TGTGCCAGCAGCGGAGGACTAGCGGGAGGCTCGAACACCGGGGAGCTGTTTTTT. Its protein product is CASSGGLAGGSNTGELFF.

V gene TRBV11-3 combines with J gene TRBJ2-3; weak D call: TRBD2 (6 bases). V was pared by 4 bases and J by 2 bases, with 10 bases between. CDR3 length: 14 amino acids. Germline V gene sequence: CDR1 SGHNT, CDR2 YENEEA. CDR3 coding DNA: TGTGCCAGCAGCTATGGACTAACCACAGATACGCAGTATTTT. Translation gives CASSYGLTTDTQYF.